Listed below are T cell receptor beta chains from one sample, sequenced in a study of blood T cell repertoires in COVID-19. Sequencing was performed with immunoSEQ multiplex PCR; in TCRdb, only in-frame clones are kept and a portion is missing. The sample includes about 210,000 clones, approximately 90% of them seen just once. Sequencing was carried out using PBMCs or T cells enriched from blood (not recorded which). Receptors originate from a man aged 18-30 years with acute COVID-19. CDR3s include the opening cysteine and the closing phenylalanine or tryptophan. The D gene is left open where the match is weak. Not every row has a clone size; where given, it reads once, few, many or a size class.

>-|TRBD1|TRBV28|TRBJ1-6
CASSRDRDLSPLHF
TGTGCCAGCAGTCGAGACAGGGACCTTTCACCCCTCCACTTT
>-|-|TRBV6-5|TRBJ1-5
CASSYSRDSNQPQHF
TGTGCCAGCAGTTACTCGCGGGACAGCAATCAGCCCCAGCATTTT
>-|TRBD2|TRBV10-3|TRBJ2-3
CAITSGIGLSDTQYF
TGTGCCATCACTAGCGGGATTGGATTGTCCGATACGCAGTATTTT
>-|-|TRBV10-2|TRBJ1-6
CASGGPDSPLHF
TGCGCCAGCGGGGGCCCTGATTCACCCCTCCACTTT
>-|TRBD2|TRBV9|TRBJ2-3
CASGLAGRRDTQYF
TGTGCCAGCGGACTAGCGGGAAGGAGAGATACGCAGTATTTT
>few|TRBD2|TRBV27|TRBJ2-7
CASKSGITYEQYF
TGTGCCAGCAAAAGCGGGATAACCTACGAGCAGTACTTC
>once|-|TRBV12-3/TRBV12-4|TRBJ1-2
CASSLDPRGYTF
TGTGCCAGCAGTTTAGACCCTAGAGGCTACACCTTC
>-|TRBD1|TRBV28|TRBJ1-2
CASSPRGGAGYGYTF
TGTGCCAGCAGTCCTCGAGGGGGCGCGGGGTATGGCTACACCTTC
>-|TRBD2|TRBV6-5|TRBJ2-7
CASSYSYQRESHEQYF
TGTGCCAGCAGTTACTCATACCAGCGGGAGTCTCACGAGCAGTACTTC
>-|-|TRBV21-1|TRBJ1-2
CASRHVEGLAYGYTF
TGTGCCAGCAGACATGTAGAGGGTCTCGCCTATGGCTACACCTTC
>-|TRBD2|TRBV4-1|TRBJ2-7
CASSLQILASPSYEQYF
TGCGCCAGCAGCCTTCAGATACTAGCGTCTCCCTCCTACGAGCAGTACTTC
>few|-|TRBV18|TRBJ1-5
CASSPRDMEPQHF
TGTGCCAGCTCACCCCGGGACATGGAACCCCAGCATTTT
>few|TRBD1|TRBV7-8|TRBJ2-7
CASSPGTGGVYEQYF
TGTGCCAGCAGCCCTGGGACAGGGGGGGTCTACGAGCAGTACTTC
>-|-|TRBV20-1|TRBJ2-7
CSARGTPGNF
TGCAGTGCTAGAGGGACGCCAGGGAACTTC
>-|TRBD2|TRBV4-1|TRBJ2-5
CASSHMDRPSGRLPETQYF
TGCGCCAGCAGCCATATGGACAGACCTAGCGGGAGACTCCCAGAGACCCAGTACTTC
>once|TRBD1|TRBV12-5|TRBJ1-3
CASGTGVGNTIYF
TGTGCTTCAGGGACAGGGGTAGGAAACACCATATATTTT
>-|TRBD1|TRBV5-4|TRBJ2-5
CASSSQTGGGIGTQYF
TGTGCCAGCAGCTCTCAAACAGGGGGAGGAATAGGGACCCAGTACTTC
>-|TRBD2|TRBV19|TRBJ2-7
CASSGWSSGPHEQYF
TGTGCCAGTAGTGGGTGGAGTAGCGGGCCGCACGAGCAGTACTTC
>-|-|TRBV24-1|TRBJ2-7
CATSDFRGNSYEQYF
TGTGCCACCAGTGATTTTAGGGGGAACTCCTACGAGCAGTACTTC
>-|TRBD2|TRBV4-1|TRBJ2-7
CASRGLAGSYEQYF
TGCGCCAGCAGGGGACTAGCGGGCTCCTACGAGCAGTACTTC
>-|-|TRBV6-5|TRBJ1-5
CASSYSGANNQPQHF
TGTGCCAGCAGTTACTCTGGGGCAAACAATCAGCCCCAGCATTTT
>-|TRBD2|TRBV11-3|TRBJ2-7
CASSLDLRLAGVSDEQYF
TGTGCCAGCAGCTTAGATCTAAGACTAGCGGGAGTGTCTGACGAGCAGTACTTC
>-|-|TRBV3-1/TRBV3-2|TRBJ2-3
CASSQGWGSSTDTQYF
TGTGCCAGCAGCCAAGGGTGGGGCTCTAGCACAGATACGCAGTATTTT
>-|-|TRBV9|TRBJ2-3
CASSPRRLPTDTQYF
TGTGCCAGCAGCCCCCGGAGGCTCCCCACAGATACGCAGTATTTT
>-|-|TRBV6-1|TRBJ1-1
CASSEAREVETEAFF
TGTGCCAGCAGTGAAGCGAGGGAGGTGGAAACTGAAGCTTTCTTT
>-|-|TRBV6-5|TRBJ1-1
CASSSRVNTEAFF
TGTGCCAGCAGTTCACGGGTGAACACTGAAGCTTTCTTT
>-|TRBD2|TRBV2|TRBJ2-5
CASSPIGLAGETQYF
TGTGCCAGCAGTCCGATAGGACTAGCGGGAGAGACCCAGTACTTC
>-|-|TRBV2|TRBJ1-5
CARPGGGRNQPQHF
TGTGCCCGCCCGGGTGGAGGGCGTAATCAGCCCCAGCATTTT
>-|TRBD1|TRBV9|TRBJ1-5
CASSVGGGEQPQHF
TGTGCCAGCAGCGTAGGAGGGGGCGAACAGCCCCAGCATTTT
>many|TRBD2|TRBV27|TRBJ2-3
CASSLQGTSGGTSTDTQYF
TGTGCCAGCAGTCTCCAGGGGACTAGCGGGGGTACTAGCACAGATACGCAGTATTTT
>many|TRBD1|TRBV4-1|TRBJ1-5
CASSQGWTGVKNQPQHF
TGCGCCAGCAGCCAAGGTTGGACAGGGGTAAAAAATCAGCCCCAGCATTTT
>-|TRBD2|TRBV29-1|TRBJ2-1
CSVGTSGVYNEQFF
TGCAGCGTTGGGACTAGCGGAGTCTACAATGAGCAGTTCTTC
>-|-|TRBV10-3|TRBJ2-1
CAISVAGLGSEQFF
TGTGCCATCAGTGTGGCGGGACTTGGGAGTGAGCAGTTCTTC
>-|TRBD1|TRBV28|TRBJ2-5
CASSHTTGSQETQYF
TGTGCCAGCAGTCACACGACAGGGTCCCAAGAGACCCAGTACTTC
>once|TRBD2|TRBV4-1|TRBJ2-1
CASSQGSAGGQYNEQFF
TGCGCCAGCAGCCAAGGTTCCGCGGGAGGACAATACAATGAGCAGTTCTTC
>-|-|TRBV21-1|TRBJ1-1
CASSNTGQVSNTEAFF
TGTGCCAGCAGCAACACGGGACAGGTATCCAACACTGAAGCTTTCTTT
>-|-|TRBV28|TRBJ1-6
CASRPGTTDLKSLHF
TGTGCCAGCAGGCCCGGGACAACCGACTTGAAATCCCTCCACTTT
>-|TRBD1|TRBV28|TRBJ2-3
CASSLLLFGTAKYF
TGTGCCAGCAGTCTTCTTTTATTCGGGACAGCAAAGTATTTT
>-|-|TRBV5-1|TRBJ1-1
CASPQVLNTEAFF
TGCGCCAGCCCACAGGTCTTGAACACTGAAGCTTTCTTT
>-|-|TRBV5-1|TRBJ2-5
CASSLAGLETQYF
TGCGCCAGCAGCTTGGCAGGTTTAGAGACCCAGTACTTC
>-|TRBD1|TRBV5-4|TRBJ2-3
CASSTGQGTDTQYF
TGTGCCAGCTCGACGGGACAGGGAACAGATACGCAGTATTTT
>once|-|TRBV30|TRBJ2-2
CACSHRENTGELFF
TGTGCCTGTAGCCATCGGGAGAACACCGGGGAGCTGTTTTTT
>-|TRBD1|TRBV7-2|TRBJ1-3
CASSVGTGTGNTIYF
TGTGCCAGCAGCGTAGGGACAGGGACTGGAAACACCATATATTTT
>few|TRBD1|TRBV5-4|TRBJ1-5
CASSLDRGSNQPQHF
TGTGCCAGCAGCTTGGACAGGGGCTCTAATCAGCCCCAGCATTTT
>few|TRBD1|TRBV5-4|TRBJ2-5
CASSEDRQETQYF
TGTGCCAGCAGCGAGGACAGGCAAGAGACCCAGTACTTC